The 28 T cell receptor beta chains listed next were all sequenced from one sample in a study of shared clonotypes between healthy human individuals. The table came from immunoSEQ multiplex PCR; TCRdb's copy has only in-frame clones and leaves some out. Of around 980,000 clones listed, 70% to 80% were seen once; the top ten hold roughly 0.61%. The specimen was memory CD4+ T cells from PBMCs. Indicated subset: CD45RA-negative fraction. These receptors all come from a man between 18 and 35 years old in good health. Some clones in this sample may be carry-over from other donors' samples.

The chain employs TRBV6-5 and TRBJ2-7; D could derive from TRBD1 or TRBD2 (6 bases each). The V gene lost 6 bases and the J gene lost 3 bases, with 15 bases spanning the gap. The CDR3 runs 14 residues. Germline V gene sequence: CDR1 MNHEY, CDR2 SVGAGI. The chain's CDR3 is CASRAGQGNYEQYF. DNA of the CDR3: TGTGCCAGCAGGGCGGGACAAGGAAACTACGAGCAGTACTTC.

The chain uses TRBV11-2 and TRBJ2-1, with 11 nucleotides matching TRBD2. The CDR3 spans 17 residues. Germline loops: CDR1 SGHAT, CDR2 FQNNGV. Trimming removed 0 bases from V and 3 bases from J; junction bases left unmatched: 4. CDR3 nucleotide sequence: TGTGCCAGCAGCTTAGAAGAGACTAGCGGGAACTACAATGAGCAGTTCTTC. Residues: CASSLEETSGNYNEQFF.

The rearrangement links TRBV22-1 to TRBJ2-7. TRBV22-1 is an annotated pseudogene. The CDR3 runs to 17 residues. The CDR3 DNA is TGTCCTGGGAGCGCATTTGGCAGCCCTGGATCCCGCTACGAGCAGTACTTC. This encodes CPGSAFGSPGSRYEQYF.

This clone has more than one count but fewer than ten. This sequence joins TRBV2 and TRBJ2-5; 8 bases agree with TRBD2. The CDR3 has 14 amino acids. The junction had 9 bases not matched to a gene; V was cut back by 10 bases and J by 2 bases. Germline CDR1 is SNHLY and CDR2 is FYNNEI. The CDR3 sequence is CATSDGTRQETQYF. The CDR3 region has the DNA TGTGCCACCTCAGACGGGACTAGGCAAGAGACCCAGTACTTC.

The V gene is TRBV7-9, the J gene TRBJ2-3, with 13 bases matching TRBD2. J was trimmed by 6 bases and V by 5 bases; bases with no gene match: 5. The CDR3 has 15 amino acids. Germline CDR1 and CDR2: SEHNR and FQNEAQ (reference sequence). The CDR3 sequence is CASSKLAGGLDTQYF. In nucleotides, the CDR3 is TGTGCCAGCAGCAAACTAGCGGGAGGGCTTGATACGCAGTATTTT.

This clone came up a few times. This may stem from a read error, because a much larger clone lies one nucleotide away. The chain links TRBV28 to TRBJ2-2, with 13 bases identical to TRBD2. The CDR3 is made up of 16 amino acids. Looked up from germline, CDR1 is MDHEN and CDR2 is SYDVKM. The CDR3 bases are TGTGCCAACAGTTCTCCGGGACTAGCGGGATTCGGGGAGCTGTTTTTT. Its translation: CANSSPGLAGFGELFF.

In the case of this clone: A read error may explain this, as a much larger clone is one base away. Other nucleotide sequences in the sample specify the same CDR3. The rearrangement links TRBV28 to TRBJ2-7, with TRBD2 as a possible D gene (5 bases). V was cut by 3 bases and J by 2 bases, with 5 bases left in between. Germline V lookup: CDR1 MDHEN, CDR2 SYDVKM. The CDR3 is 12 amino acids. The DNA of the CDR3 is TGTGCCAGCAGTTTGCGGGCCTACGAGCAGTACTTC. Protein sequence: CASSLRAYEQYF.

The CDR3, as DNA: TGTGCCAGTAGCTTCAACAGGGGCGGTGAGCAGTTCTTC. The encoded protein is CASSFNRGGEQFF. V and J are TRBV19 and TRBJ2-1, with 7 bases identical to TRBD1. The CDR3 is 13 amino acids. Trimming removed 6 bases from V and 9 bases from J; junction bases left unmatched: 8. Germline V gene lookup returns CDR1 LNHDA and CDR2 SQIVND (reference sequence). The full variable domain, in which reference TRBV19 and TRBJ2-1 provide the parts outside the CDR3, is DGGITQSPKYLFRKEGQNVTLSCEQNLNHDAMYWYRQDPGQGLRLIYYSQIVNDFQKGDIAEGYSVSREKKESFPLTVTSAQKNPTAFYLCASSFNRGGEQFFGPGTRLTVL.

This clone has more than one count but fewer than ten. The J gene is TRBJ2-3, the V gene TRBV9; weak D call: TRBD2 (6 bases). The CDR3 consists of 13 residues. V was shortened by 4 bases and J by 6 bases, with 12 bases between the two germline ends. Germline loops: CDR1 SGDLS, CDR2 YYNGEE. The CDR3 DNA is TGTGCCAGCAGCCACCCGGGGGTCGATACGCAGTATTTT. Translating it yields CASSHPGVDTQYF.

The gene calls are TRBV6-6 and TRBJ2-1, with unresolved D. Trimming cost V 2 bases and J 0 bases, with 8 bases left between them. The length of the CDR3 is 15 residues. CDR1 is MNHNY and CDR2 is SVGAGI in the germline V gene (reference sequence). CDR3 DNA sequence: TGTGCCAGCAGTTACCCCGGCAGCTCCTACAATGAGCAGTTCTTC. Its protein is CASSYPGSSYNEQFF.

V and J are TRBV27 and TRBJ2-7, with 7 bases matching TRBD2. CDR1 is MNHEY, CDR2 SMNVEV, per germline (reference sequence). The CDR3 totals 16 residues. J gave up 5 bases and V 1 base, and 11 bases lay outside the gene matches. CDR3 amino acids: CASSLFALAATNEQYF. The CDR3 DNA follows: TGTGCCAGCAGTTTATTTGCTCTAGCGGCCACCAACGAGCAGTACTTC.

The chain has TRBV7-9 and TRBJ1-1; TRBD1 matches at 11 bases. This CDR3 contains 15 residues. The germline gives CDR1 SEHNR, CDR2 FQNEAQ (reference sequence). V lost 3 bases to trimming and J lost 6 bases; unmatched junction nucleotides: 6. The CDR3 DNA reads TGTGCCAGCAGCTTTCATTCGGGACAGGGGGCTGAAGCTTTCTTT. This codes for CASSFHSGQGAEAFF. The complete variable domain, with remaining parts taken from reference TRBV7-9 and TRBJ1-1, reads DTGVSQNPRHKITKRGQNVTFRCDPISEHNRLYWYRQTLGQGPEFLTYFQNEAQLEKSRLLSDRFSAERPKGSFSTLEIQRTEQGDSAMYLCASSFHSGQGAEAFFGQGTRLTVV.

J is TRBJ1-1 and V is TRBV30; the D is unclear. CDR3 length: 12 residues. The germline V gene encodes CDR1 GTSNPN and CDR2 SVGIG (reference sequence). The V end lost 4 bases, the J end lost 1 base, and 7 bases lay between the germline ends. CDR3 in DNA: TGTGCCTGGACAGGACGGAACACTGAAGCTTTCTTT. It translates to CAWTGRNTEAFF.

Only a few counts were recorded for this clone. Since a far larger clone is one base different, this is likely a read error. Other DNA sequences in the same sample also yield this CDR3. The rearrangement links TRBV2 to TRBJ2-2; D is uncertain. Trimming stripped 3 bases from V and 4 bases from J, with 3 bases between. The CDR3 runs to 12 residues. CDR1 and CDR2 (germline): SNHLY, FYNNEI. The CDR3 spells CASSEATGELFF. In DNA form, the CDR3 reads TGTGCCAGCAGTGAGGCCACCGGGGAGCTGTTTTTT.

The chain is built from TRBV19 and TRBJ1-1; no clear D gene. This CDR3 has 15 residues. Germline CDR1 LNHDA, CDR2 SQIVND (reference sequence). Trimming took 2 bases from V and 0 from J, leaving 10 bases between them. CDR3 loop: CASSISVGLNTEAFF. CDR3 nucleotide sequence: TGTGCCAGTAGTATATCTGTAGGGCTGAACACTGAAGCTTTCTTT. The whole variable domain, filled in from reference TRBV19 and TRBJ1-1, reads DGGITQSPKYLFRKEGQNVTLSCEQNLNHDAMYWYRQDPGQGLRLIYYSQIVNDFQKGDIAEGYSVSREKKESFPLTVTSAQKNPTAFYLCASSISVGLNTEAFFGQGTRLTVV.

The table lists this clone with a few counts. This rearrangement joins TRBV2 to TRBJ1-2; TRBD1 agrees at 9 bases. This CDR3 is built from 14 residues. The J segment lost 7 bases and the V segment lost 5 bases, leaving 8 bases of the junction unmatched. In germline, CDR1 is SNHLY, CDR2 FYNNEI. CDR3 DNA: TGTGCCAGCAGTCTGAACAGGGGGCCCTTTGGCTACACCTTC. Protein sequence: CASSLNRGPFGYTF.

This chain joins TRBV5-1 and TRBJ2-7, with TRBD2 matching over 8 bases. The CDR3 contains 12 residues. In germline, CDR1 is SGHRS, CDR2 YFSETQ. With V trimmed by 7 bases and J by 7 bases, 7 bases remained unmatched. The DNA for the CDR3 is TGCGCCAGCGGCAGCGGGAGCGGAGAGCAGTACTTC. It yields the protein CASGSGSGEQYF.

This clone came up a few times. J is TRBJ1-4 and V is TRBV27, with 9 bases that match TRBD1. Germline V gene lookup returns CDR1 MNHEY and CDR2 SMNVEV (reference sequence). The CDR3 runs 15 residues. The junction had 8 bases not matched to a gene; V was cut back by 5 bases and J by 7 bases. The CDR3 nucleotides read TGTGCCAGCAGTCCCGGACAGGGGTCGGCTGAAAAACTGTTTTTT. Protein sequence: CASSPGQGSAEKLFF.

CDR3 nucleotide sequence: TGCGCCAGCAGCCGCGAGCCGATGGAGAGCTCCTACGAGCAGTACTTC. Its translation is CASSREPMESSYEQYF. This chain joins TRBV5-1 and TRBJ2-7; D is unresolved. The CDR3 has 16 residues. Deletions cut 4 bases from V and 0 bases from J, with 17 bases between. Germline V CDR1 and CDR2: SGHRS, YFSETQ.

In regard to this clone: The same CDR3 also results from other DNA sequences found in this sample. The chain links TRBV14 to TRBJ1-4; D gene uncertain. Germline CDR1 reads SGHDN; CDR2 reads FVKESK. The ends were cut back, 3 bases at V and 7 bases at J, with 24 bases in the middle. CDR3 length: 18 amino acids. The CDR3, as DNA: TGTGCCAGCAGCCAGAGCCGGGCTCCCCGACGAAAGGGTGAAAAACTGTTTTTT. This translates into CASSQSRAPRRKGEKLFF.

The chain links TRBV15 to TRBJ2-1; 9 bases fit TRBD1. The CDR3 has 17 amino acids. The germline CDR1 and CDR2 sequences are LNHNV and YYDKDF (reference sequence). V shed 0 bases and J 4 bases; nucleotides not matched to a gene: 7. Here the CDR3 DNA reads TGTGCCACCAGCAGAGATCTGACAGGGGGGGTTTACAATGAGCAGTTCTTC. It yields the protein CATSRDLTGGVYNEQFF.

This clone was observed a single time. This chain joins TRBV7-2 and TRBJ2-7; 7 bases align to TRBD1. This CDR3 has 14 amino acids. Germline V gives CDR1 SGHTA, CDR2 FQGNSA. V dropped 4 bases and J dropped 2; count of bases not matched to a gene: 5. CDR3 in amino acids: CASSSDRITYEQYF. Here the CDR3 DNA reads TGTGCCAGCAGCTCGGACAGGATCACCTACGAGCAGTACTTC.

The chain employs TRBV29-1 and TRBJ2-1, with D uncertain. Germline V gene data show CDR1 as SQVTM and CDR2 as ANQGSEA. The V end was cut by 5 bases, the J end by 8 bases, with 19 bases between. This CDR3 comprises 14 residues. This CDR3 is CSVCKGTVIDEQFF. CDR3 nucleotides: TGCAGCGTTTGCAAGGGAACCGTTATCGATGAGCAGTTCTTC.

The chain employs TRBV7-8 and TRBJ2-7; 7 bases agree with TRBD1. Losses at the gene ends were 3 bases for V and 3 bases for J; bases not matched to a gene: 8. The germline CDR1 and CDR2 sequences are SGHVS and FQNEAQ. The CDR3 covers 15 residues. CDR3 nucleotides: TGTGCCAGCAGCTTCGGACAGGTGATAGTCTACGAGCAGTACTTC. Amino acid sequence: CASSFGQVIVYEQYF.

This rearrangement joins TRBV14 to TRBJ2-3, with D uncertain. CDR1 is SGHDN, CDR2 FVKESK, per germline. The CDR3 length is 15 residues. V was pared by 2 bases and J by 1 base, with 10 bases between. CDR3 nucleotide sequence: TGTGCCAGCAGCCAACTTGACGAACGCACAGATACGCAGTATTTT. Protein sequence: CASSQLDERTDTQYF.

This chain's CDR3 is CARSICNRDRVTYEQYF. The CDR3 DNA reads TGTGCCAGAAGCATATGCAACCGGGACAGGGTGACCTACGAGCAGTACTTC. V is TRBV5-3 and J is TRBJ2-5; 9 bases are a match to TRBD1. The last part of the DNA fits TRBJ2-7 better; the J call may be wrong. TRBV5-3 is an ORF; its function is uncertain. There are 17 residues in the CDR3.

This chain links TRBV7-2 with TRBJ1-1; D call uncertain. There are 13 residues in the CDR3. The V end lost 6 bases, the J end lost 0 bases, and 8 bases lay between the germline ends. Germline V gene data show CDR1 as SGHTA and CDR2 as FQGNSA. The CDR3 coding sequence is TGTGCCAGCAGGCAGAACATGAACACTGAAGCTTTCTTT. It specifies CASRQNMNTEAFF.

The rearrangement uses TRBV28 and TRBJ1-1; D gene unclear. Trimming took off 0 bases at V and 1 base at J, with 6 bases between the two ends. Germline loops: CDR1 MDHEN, CDR2 SYDVKM. The CDR3 runs 14 residues. The CDR3 sequence is CASSLWSGNTEAFF. The CDR3 nucleotides read TGTGCCAGCAGTTTATGGAGCGGGAACACTGAAGCTTTCTTT.